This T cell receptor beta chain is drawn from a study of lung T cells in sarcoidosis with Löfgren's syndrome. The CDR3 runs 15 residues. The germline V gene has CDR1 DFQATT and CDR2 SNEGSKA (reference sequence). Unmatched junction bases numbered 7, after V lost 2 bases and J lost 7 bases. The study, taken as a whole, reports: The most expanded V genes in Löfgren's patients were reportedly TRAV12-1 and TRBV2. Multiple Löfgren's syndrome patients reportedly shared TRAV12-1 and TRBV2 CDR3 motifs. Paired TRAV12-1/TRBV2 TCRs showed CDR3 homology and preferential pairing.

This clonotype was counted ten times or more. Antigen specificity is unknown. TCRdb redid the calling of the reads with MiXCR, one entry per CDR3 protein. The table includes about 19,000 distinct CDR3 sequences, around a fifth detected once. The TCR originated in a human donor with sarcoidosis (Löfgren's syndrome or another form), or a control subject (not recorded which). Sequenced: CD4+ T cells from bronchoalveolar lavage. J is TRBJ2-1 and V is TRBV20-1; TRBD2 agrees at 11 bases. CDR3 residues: CSARRLAGNWNEQFF. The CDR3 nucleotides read TGCAGTGCTAGACGACTAGCGGGAAACTGGAATGAGCAGTTCTTC.